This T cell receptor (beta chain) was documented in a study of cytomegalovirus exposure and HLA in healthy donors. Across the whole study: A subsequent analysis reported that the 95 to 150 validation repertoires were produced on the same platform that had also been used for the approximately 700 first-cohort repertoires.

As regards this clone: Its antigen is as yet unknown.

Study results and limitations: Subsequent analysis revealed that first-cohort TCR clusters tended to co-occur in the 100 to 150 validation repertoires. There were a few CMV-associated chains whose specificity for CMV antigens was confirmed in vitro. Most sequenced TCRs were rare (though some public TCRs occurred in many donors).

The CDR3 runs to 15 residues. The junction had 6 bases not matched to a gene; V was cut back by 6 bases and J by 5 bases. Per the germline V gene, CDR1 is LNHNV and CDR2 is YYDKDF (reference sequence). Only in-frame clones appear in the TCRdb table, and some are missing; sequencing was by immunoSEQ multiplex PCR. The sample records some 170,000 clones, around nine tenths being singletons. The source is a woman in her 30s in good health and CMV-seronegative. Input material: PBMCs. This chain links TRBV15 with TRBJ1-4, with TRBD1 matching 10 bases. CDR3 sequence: CATSQTGGRNEKLFF. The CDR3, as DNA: TGTGCCACCAGTCAGACAGGGGGCAGGAATGAAAAACTGTTTTTT.